The rows below give T cell receptor beta chains drawn from one sample of a study of shared clonotypes between healthy human individuals. The protocol was immunoSEQ multiplex PCR, while the TCRdb copy is restricted to in-frame clones and leaves out a portion. The table shows 1.4 million to 1.5 million clones, with around 97% occurring only once. Sequenced sample: naive CD4+ T cells sorted from blood. The receptor set was obtained from a man aged 25-45 years in good health. CDR3s include the opening cysteine and the closing phenylalanine or tryptophan. The D gene is left open where the match is weak. The size of a clone is reported for some rows only, either as once, few or many, or as a class for expanded clones.

cdr3_nt: TGTGCCATCAGTGGGAGCGCTAACACCGGGGAGCTGTTTTTT
cdr3_aa: CAISGSANTGELFF
d_call: .
j_call: TRBJ2-2
clone_size: .
v_call: TRBV10-3

cdr3_nt: TGTGCCAGCAGCTTAACGGGGAACACTGAAGCTTTCTTT
cdr3_aa: CASSLTGNTEAFF
d_call: .
j_call: TRBJ1-1
clone_size: few
v_call: TRBV7-9

cdr3_nt: TGTGCCAGCAGCAGGACAGGGGGCACTGAAGCTTTCTTT
cdr3_aa: CASSRTGGTEAFF
d_call: TRBD1
j_call: TRBJ1-1
clone_size: once
v_call: TRBV14

cdr3_nt: TGTGCCAGCAGCCAGCCGCCGGGCAGAGAGACCCAGTACTTC
cdr3_aa: CASSQPPGRETQYF
d_call: .
j_call: TRBJ2-5
clone_size: .
v_call: TRBV7-9

cdr3_nt: TGTGCCAGCAGCTCGCCCCCAGGGTGGGTGGTGAACGAGCAGTACTTC
cdr3_aa: CASSSPPGWVVNEQYF
d_call: .
j_call: TRBJ2-7
clone_size: .
v_call: TRBV7-2

cdr3_nt: TGTGCCGGGTATGGGCTCCCACACACTGAAGCTTTCTTT
cdr3_aa: CAGYGLPHTEAFF
d_call: .
j_call: TRBJ1-1
clone_size: once
v_call: TRBV6-4

cdr3_nt: TGTGCCAGCAGCTTAGTGGGAGGATATGGTACCGGGGAGCTGTTTTTT
cdr3_aa: CASSLVGGYGTGELFF
d_call: .
j_call: TRBJ2-2
clone_size: .
v_call: TRBV7-3

cdr3_nt: TGTGCCAGCAGCGGGGGACAGGGATCCTACGAGCAGTACTTC
cdr3_aa: CASSGGQGSYEQYF
d_call: TRBD1
j_call: TRBJ2-7
clone_size: .
v_call: TRBV11-3

cdr3_nt: TGTGCCAGCAGTCGGGACAGACCTGCTCGGACAGATACGCAGTATTTT
cdr3_aa: CASSRDRPARTDTQYF
d_call: TRBD1
j_call: TRBJ2-3
clone_size: .
v_call: TRBV6-6

cdr3_nt: TGTGCCCCTAACAGGGGATGCTGCAATCAGCCCCAGCATTTT
cdr3_aa: CAPNRGCCNQPQHF
d_call: TRBD1
j_call: TRBJ1-5
clone_size: .
v_call: TRBV6-4

cdr3_nt: TGTGCCAGCAGCGTAGTTGCGGCAGTCAATGAGCAGTTCTTC
cdr3_aa: CASSVVAAVNEQFF
d_call: .
j_call: TRBJ2-1
clone_size: .
v_call: TRBV9

cdr3_nt: TGTGCCAGCAGCTTATTACTGGGTGGACTGTTTTTT
cdr3_aa: CASSLLLGGLFF
d_call: .
j_call: TRBJ1-4
clone_size: .
v_call: TRBV7-9

cdr3_nt: TGTGCCAGCAGTGGGACAGGTCGGACTGAAGCTTTCTTT
cdr3_aa: CASSGTGRTEAFF
d_call: TRBD1
j_call: TRBJ1-1
clone_size: .
v_call: TRBV25-1

cdr3_nt: TGTGCCAGCAGCGATAGCGGGAGCCCCGATACGCAGTATTTT
cdr3_aa: CASSDSGSPDTQYF
d_call: TRBD2
j_call: TRBJ2-3
clone_size: .
v_call: TRBV27

cdr3_nt: TGTGCCAGCAGCGCGGGACAGGTTAGCAATCAGCCCCAGCATTTT
cdr3_aa: CASSAGQVSNQPQHF
d_call: TRBD1
j_call: TRBJ1-5
clone_size: .
v_call: TRBV9

cdr3_nt: TGTGCCAGCTCACCACCGGACGGCACCTACGAGCAGTACTTC
cdr3_aa: CASSPPDGTYEQYF
d_call: .
j_call: TRBJ2-7
clone_size: .
v_call: TRBV18

cdr3_nt: TGTGCCAGCAGCGAACCCGGGACGGGGAAAACCCAGTACTTC
cdr3_aa: CASSEPGTGKTQYF
d_call: .
j_call: TRBJ2-5
clone_size: .
v_call: TRBV5-4

cdr3_nt: TGTGCCAGCAGTTATCGCACTGAAGCTTTCTTT
cdr3_aa: CASSYRTEAFF
d_call: .
j_call: TRBJ1-1
clone_size: .
v_call: TRBV6-6

cdr3_nt: TGCGCCAGCAGTGTAAGCCGAGAAAACATTCAGTACTTC
cdr3_aa: CASSVSRENIQYF
d_call: .
j_call: TRBJ2-4
clone_size: .
v_call: TRBV10-1

cdr3_nt: TGTGCCAGCGGCCCCGGCTACGAGCAGTACTTC
cdr3_aa: CASGPGYEQYF
d_call: .
j_call: TRBJ2-7
clone_size: .
v_call: TRBV6-1

cdr3_nt: TGTGCCAGCAGCCAAGTACTGTCTGGAAACACCATATATTTT
cdr3_aa: CASSQVLSGNTIYF
d_call: .
j_call: TRBJ1-3
clone_size: .
v_call: TRBV14

cdr3_nt: TGTGCCAGCAGCCTTCGGACAGGGGTTGATGAAAAACTGTTTTTT
cdr3_aa: CASSLRTGVDEKLFF
d_call: TRBD1
j_call: TRBJ1-4
clone_size: .
v_call: TRBV11-2

cdr3_nt: TGTGCCAGCAGTGAAGGACTCCCATCCTACAATGAGCAGTTCTTC
cdr3_aa: CASSEGLPSYNEQFF
d_call: .
j_call: TRBJ2-1
clone_size: .
v_call: TRBV6-1

cdr3_nt: TGTGCCAGCTCACCCACGGGTGGGGACTATGGCTACACCTTC
cdr3_aa: CASSPTGGDYGYTF
d_call: .
j_call: TRBJ1-2
clone_size: .
v_call: TRBV18

cdr3_nt: TGTGCCAGCAGGCGGGCCGGCCACCTAAGGCAGTACTTC
cdr3_aa: CASRRAGHLRQYF
d_call: .
j_call: TRBJ2-7
clone_size: .
v_call: TRBV13

cdr3_nt: TGTGCCAGCAGTTACTTCGACAGGGGGCGCGTTGAGCAGTACTTC
cdr3_aa: CASSYFDRGRVEQYF
d_call: TRBD1
j_call: TRBJ2-7
clone_size: .
v_call: TRBV6-6

cdr3_nt: TGTGCCAGCTCACCGACCCCAACTGGAAACACCATATATTTT
cdr3_aa: CASSPTPTGNTIYF
d_call: .
j_call: TRBJ1-3
clone_size: .
v_call: TRBV18

cdr3_nt: TGTGCCAGCAGCGTAACCCTAGGGGACAAGAACACCGGGGAGCTGTTTTTT
cdr3_aa: CASSVTLGDKNTGELFF
d_call: .
j_call: TRBJ2-2
clone_size: once
v_call: TRBV9

cdr3_nt: TGCAGCGTCGAAGGACGGGAGGGAGTCTACGAGCAGTACTTC
cdr3_aa: CSVEGREGVYEQYF
d_call: TRBD2
j_call: TRBJ2-7
clone_size: .
v_call: TRBV29-1

cdr3_nt: TGTGCCAGCAGCTTAGTTTCCTTGGGACAGGGGGCCGATGAGCAGTTCTTC
cdr3_aa: CASSLVSLGQGADEQFF
d_call: TRBD1
j_call: TRBJ2-1
clone_size: .
v_call: TRBV7-9

cdr3_nt: TGTGCCATCAGTGATTCCCGGGACAGGGGCTACGAGCAGTACTTC
cdr3_aa: CAISDSRDRGYEQYF
d_call: TRBD1
j_call: TRBJ2-7
clone_size: once
v_call: TRBV10-3

cdr3_nt: TGTGCCAGCAAATCCGGACAGGCCTATGGCTACACCTTC
cdr3_aa: CASKSGQAYGYTF
d_call: TRBD1
j_call: TRBJ1-2
clone_size: .
v_call: TRBV28

cdr3_nt: TGTGCCAGTCGAGGACAGGGGGCGAACGAGCAGTACTTC
cdr3_aa: CASRGQGANEQYF
d_call: TRBD1
j_call: TRBJ2-7
clone_size: .
v_call: TRBV19

cdr3_nt: TGTGCCAGCAGTCTGACAGGGACCTACGAGCAGTACTTC
cdr3_aa: CASSLTGTYEQYF
d_call: TRBD1
j_call: TRBJ2-7
clone_size: .
v_call: TRBV13

cdr3_nt: TGTGCCAGCAGCTTCAAGCGGGAGGTAGCCCATGAGCAGTTCTTC
cdr3_aa: CASSFKREVAHEQFF
d_call: TRBD2
j_call: TRBJ2-1
clone_size: .
v_call: TRBV7-9

cdr3_nt: TGTGCCAGCAGACCACGACAGGTTGCCTACGAGCAGTACTTC
cdr3_aa: CASRPRQVAYEQYF
d_call: .
j_call: TRBJ2-7
clone_size: .
v_call: TRBV6-5

cdr3_nt: TGTGCCAGCAGCCGGACTAGCGGGAGTAGTTACGAGCAGTACTTC
cdr3_aa: CASSRTSGSSYEQYF
d_call: TRBD2
j_call: TRBJ2-7
clone_size: .
v_call: TRBV9

cdr3_nt: TGTGCCAGCAGCTTGAATCGGCAGGGGGGATTCACTGGAAACACCATATATTTT
cdr3_aa: CASSLNRQGGFTGNTIYF
d_call: TRBD1
j_call: TRBJ1-3
clone_size: .
v_call: TRBV7-9

cdr3_nt: TGTGCCAGCAGCTTACTCGGGCTGGGATCCTACAATGAGCAGTTCTTC
cdr3_aa: CASSLLGLGSYNEQFF
d_call: .
j_call: TRBJ2-1
clone_size: .
v_call: TRBV7-6

cdr3_nt: TGTGCCAGCAGCTTCGGGACAGGAGCCTACGAGCAGTACTTC
cdr3_aa: CASSFGTGAYEQYF
d_call: TRBD1
j_call: TRBJ2-7
clone_size: .
v_call: TRBV7-2

cdr3_nt: TGTGCCAGCAGCCCGGACGGGCGCTACAATGAGCAGTTCTTC
cdr3_aa: CASSPDGRYNEQFF
d_call: .
j_call: TRBJ2-1
clone_size: .
v_call: TRBV14

cdr3_nt: TGCGCCAGCAGCCAAAGGTCATCCAGTGAAGCTTTCTTT
cdr3_aa: CASSQRSSSEAFF
d_call: .
j_call: TRBJ1-1
clone_size: .
v_call: TRBV4-1

cdr3_nt: TGTGCCAGCAAAAGACAGGGAACCTACACCGGGGAGCTGTTTTTT
cdr3_aa: CASKRQGTYTGELFF
d_call: TRBD1
j_call: TRBJ2-2
clone_size: .
v_call: TRBV28

cdr3_nt: TGTGCCAGCAGCTCTGGGGCTGGACGGTCTCCCCGGAAGACTAATGAAAAACTGTTTTTT
cdr3_aa: CASSSGAGRSPRKTNEKLFF
d_call: .
j_call: TRBJ1-4
clone_size: .
v_call: TRBV5-4

cdr3_nt: TGTGCCAGCAGTGAAGATCCGGCAGTCTGGACCCAGTACTTC
cdr3_aa: CASSEDPAVWTQYF
d_call: .
j_call: TRBJ2-5
clone_size: .
v_call: TRBV2

cdr3_nt: TGTGCCAGCAGTGAATTAGGGGAGTCCTACGAGCAGTACTTC
cdr3_aa: CASSELGESYEQYF
d_call: .
j_call: TRBJ2-7
clone_size: once
v_call: TRBV25-1

cdr3_nt: TGCGCCAGCAACGAGCCCGGGACAGGGATCTACGAGCAGTACTTC
cdr3_aa: CASNEPGTGIYEQYF
d_call: TRBD1
j_call: TRBJ2-7
clone_size: .
v_call: TRBV10-2

cdr3_nt: TGTGCCAGCAGCAGCGAACCGGGACTAGCGTCAGATACGCAGTATTTT
cdr3_aa: CASSSEPGLASDTQYF
d_call: TRBD2
j_call: TRBJ2-3
clone_size: .
v_call: TRBV11-3

cdr3_nt: TGCAGCGTTGACGGGCCGACGCCAGGGTATGGCTACACCTTC
cdr3_aa: CSVDGPTPGYGYTF
d_call: .
j_call: TRBJ1-2
clone_size: .
v_call: TRBV29-1

cdr3_nt: TGTGCCAGCAGTGAATCGCCCCTCAAGGAGACCCAGTACTTC
cdr3_aa: CASSESPLKETQYF
d_call: .
j_call: TRBJ2-5
clone_size: .
v_call: TRBV25-1

cdr3_nt: TGCGCCAGCAGTTCGGCGAGCAATCAGCCCCAGCATTTT
cdr3_aa: CASSSASNQPQHF
d_call: .
j_call: TRBJ1-5
clone_size: .
v_call: TRBV10-2

cdr3_nt: TGCGCCAGCAGCACGGACAGTTACACTGAAGCTTTCTTT
cdr3_aa: CASSTDSYTEAFF
d_call: .
j_call: TRBJ1-1
clone_size: .
v_call: TRBV4-3

cdr3_nt: TGTGCCAGCAGCCCCGTGGTTCACTACGAGCAGTACTTC
cdr3_aa: CASSPVVHYEQYF
d_call: .
j_call: TRBJ2-7
clone_size: .
v_call: TRBV11-2

cdr3_nt: TGTGCCAGCAGCTTAGCCCGGGACAGGGGATACACAGATACGCAGTATTTT
cdr3_aa: CASSLARDRGYTDTQYF
d_call: TRBD1
j_call: TRBJ2-3
clone_size: .
v_call: TRBV13

cdr3_nt: TGTGCCACCCTCCGTGTGGGCTCCTACGAGCAGTACTTC
cdr3_aa: CATLRVGSYEQYF
d_call: .
j_call: TRBJ2-7
clone_size: .
v_call: TRBV13

cdr3_nt: TGTGCCAGCTCACCTTATGACAGCCAAGAGACCCAGTACTTC
cdr3_aa: CASSPYDSQETQYF
d_call: .
j_call: TRBJ2-5
clone_size: .
v_call: TRBV18

cdr3_nt: TGTGCCAGCAGCCGGACTAGCGGGCACGGGGAGCTGTTTTTT
cdr3_aa: CASSRTSGHGELFF
d_call: TRBD2
j_call: TRBJ2-2
clone_size: once
v_call: TRBV6-1